One sample yielded the 9 T cell receptor beta chains listed below, sequenced in a study of T cell changes during pregnancy in multiple sclerosis. Clones were sequenced by immunoSEQ multiplex PCR, and TCRdb holds only the in-frame ones, with some missing. Of 38,000 or so clones in the sample, 75% to 95% are singletons; the top ten hold approximately 0.41%. The sample here was CD4+ T cells from peripheral blood mononuclear cells, taken in the third trimester of pregnancy. These receptors originate from a female donor with multiple sclerosis, enrolled in a pregnancy study.

The J gene is TRBJ2-7, the V gene TRBV27, with 8 positions matching TRBD1. Germline V gives CDR1 MNHEY, CDR2 SMNVEV (reference sequence). This CDR3 comprises 15 residues. With V trimmed by 6 bases and J by 3 bases, 10 bases remained unmatched. CDR3: CASRPTGGGLYEQYF. CDR3 in DNA: TGTGCCAGCAGACCAACAGGGGGAGGCCTCTACGAGCAGTACTTC.

The gene calls are TRBV2 and TRBJ2-3, with D possibly TRBD1 on 6 matching bases. Germline V lookup: CDR1 SNHLY, CDR2 FYNNEI. The length of the CDR3 is 15 residues. V gave up 3 bases and J gave up 1 base, with 11 bases separating them. CDR3 sequence (DNA): TGTGCCAGCAGTGATCCAGGGGCCGGCACAGATACGCAGTATTTT. As protein: CASSDPGAGTDTQYF.

This chain connects TRBV19 to TRBJ1-4; 8 nucleotides line up with TRBD1. Germline CDR1 reads LNHDA; CDR2 reads SQIVND (reference sequence). The CDR3 is made up of 13 amino acids. The V and J ends lost 5 bases and 7 bases, in that order; junction bases with no gene match: 3. The CDR3 region is CASSQGAVEKLFF. The CDR3 DNA reads TGTGCCAGTAGTCAGGGGGCTGTTGAAAAACTGTTTTTT.

The chain is built from TRBV4-1 and TRBJ1-4; D remains unclear. The CDR3 is 15 residues long. The germline gives CDR1 MGHRA, CDR2 YSYEKL. Trimming took 5 bases from V and 0 from J, leaving 10 bases between them. DNA of the CDR3: TGCGCCAGCAGCAGGAGGATCTCAACTAATGAAAAACTGTTTTTT. Its translation is CASSRRISTNEKLFF.

In DNA, the CDR3 is TGTGCCAGCAGCACGGATGGCGGGAAACCCTACGAGCAGTACTTC. The encoded protein is CASSTDGGKPYEQYF. The chain recombines TRBV7-9 with TRBJ2-7, with a tentative D call TRBD2 (6 bases). CDR1 is SEHNR, CDR2 FQNEAQ, per germline (reference sequence). The V and J ends lost 5 bases and 2 bases respectively, with 16 bases between them. This CDR3 spans 15 amino acids.

This chain links TRBV19 with TRBJ1-1, with 8 bases fitting TRBD1. The CDR3 spans 13 residues. V lost 10 bases, J lost 4 bases, and 8 bases stayed unmatched. Germline V gives CDR1 LNHDA, CDR2 SQIVND (reference sequence). Here the CDR3 reads CATADRAGTEAFF. The CDR3 region has the DNA TGTGCCACCGCGGACAGGGCTGGCACTGAAGCTTTCTTT.

V is TRBV19 and J is TRBJ2-4; the match to TRBD2 covers 7 bases. Germline V gives CDR1 LNHDA, CDR2 SQIVND (reference sequence). The length of the CDR3 is 15 residues. V dropped 4 bases and J dropped 2; count of bases not matched to a gene: 5. The CDR3 coding sequence is TGTGCCAGTAGTACCCTCGGGACTACCAAAAACATTCAGTACTTC. Amino acids: CASSTLGTTKNIQYF.

This chain uses TRBV5-1 with TRBJ2-2; D not certain. The CDR3 sequence is 12 residues long. The germline CDR1 and CDR2 sequences are SGHRS and YFSETQ. The V and J ends lost 4 bases and 2 bases respectively, with 3 bases between them. The CDR3 nucleotides read TGCGCCAGCAGCCCTAACACCGGGGAGCTGTTTTTT. Amino acid sequence: CASSPNTGELFF. Drawing the rest from reference TRBV5-1 and TRBJ2-2, the complete variable domain is KAGVTQTPRYLIKTRGQQVTLSCSPISGHRSVSWYQQTPGQGLQFLFEYFSETQRNKGNFPGRFSGRQFSNSRSEMNVSTLELGDSALYLCASSPNTGELFFGEGSRLTVL.

Notes on this clone: Other DNA sequences of this sample code for an identical CDR3. The chain recombines TRBV18 with TRBJ2-3; 13 bases match TRBD2. The V segment lost 5 bases and the J segment 1 base; nucleotides outside the gene matches: 3. The CDR3 runs to 16 residues. The germline V gene has CDR1 KGHSH and CDR2 LQKENI. The CDR3 reads CASSAGLAGRTDTQYF. The CDR3 coding sequence is TGTGCCAGCTCAGCGGGACTAGCGGGACGCACAGATACGCAGTATTTT. Filled out from reference TRBV18 and TRBJ2-3, the complete variable domain reads NAGVMQNPRHLVRRRGQEARLRCSPMKGHSHVYWYRQLPEEGLKFMVYLQKENIIDESGMPKERFSAEFPKEGPSILRIQQVVRGDSAAYFCASSAGLAGRTDTQYFGPGTRLTVL.